The source of this T cell receptor (beta chain) is a study of T cell responses to AZD1222 COVID-19 vaccine. General observations from the study: Donors in the cohort were predominantly white British and more often female, and clonal diversity was possibly underestimated. When two AZD1222 doses had been given, Spike-specific TCR breadth and depth rose.

As for this clone: Antigen: not known.

Using immunoSEQ multiplex PCR, the repertoire was profiled, and TCRdb retains in-frame clones only, with some absent. The data show 100,000 to 150,000 clones, with about nine tenths seen just once and less than 8.5% held by the top ten. CDR3 length: 14 amino acids. The germline CDR1 and CDR2 sequences are SGHTA and FQGNSA. Deletions cut 4 bases from V and 8 bases from J, with 14 bases between. The TCR comes from an adult in good health. This specimen was peripheral blood, taken on day 0 of AZD1222 vaccination. The rearrangement links TRBV7-2 to TRBJ1-4; D may be TRBD1 (6 bases). CDR3 amino acids: CASSSDSFLEKLFF. CDR3 DNA sequence: TGTGCCAGCAGCTCGGACAGTTTTTTGGAAAAACTGTTTTTT.